This TCR beta chain was identified in a study of T cell repertoires in cytomegalovirus infection. As for the study in general: An indication of both CMV infection and matching HLA type came from public TCR beta signatures.

Remarks on this clonotype: Antigen unknown.

Each CDR3 protein gets one entry after TCRdb re-called the reads with MiXCR. The table lists about 490,000 distinct CDR3 sequences, roughly 29% of them singletons. Notes on the study in general: CMV-specific TCR beta clonotypes restricted by HLA-C dominated the ex vivo response. Using cumulative public TCR beta family frequency, the authors identified those who carried CMV together with the relevant HLA.

The TCR comes from a human donor in good health (CMV status not recorded). Some clones in this sample may be carry-over from other donors' samples. Sequencing used PBMCs.

The chain's CDR3 is CASSQGTSGRVGIQYF. The CDR3 region has the DNA TGCGCCAGCAGCCAAGGGACTAGCGGGAGGGTGGGCATTCAGTACTTC. V usage is TRBV4-3 and J usage is TRBJ2-4, with TRBD2 identical over 15 bases. Germline CDR1 is LGHNA and CDR2 is YSLEER. This CDR3 comprises 16 residues. The trim removed 1 base at V and 9 bases at J, leaving 4 bases unmatched.